The clone carrying this T cell receptor beta chain was seen at least ten times. The data originate from a study of T-cell reconstitution after alpha-beta-depleted transplantation in children. Losses at the gene ends were 7 bases for V and 1 base for J; bases not matched to a gene: 6. CDR1 MDHEN and CDR2 SYDVKM come from the germline V gene. This CDR3 contains 14 residues. Preparation of the TCRbeta library was carried out with unique molecular identifiers. TCRdb processed the PCR reads anew with MiXCR; each CDR3 protein has one entry. This table has about 110,000 distinct CDR3 sequences, 5.5% to 6.5% appearing once.

This TCR was recovered from a male patient between 2 and 9 years old who had a stem cell transplant for acute lymphoblastic leukemia, so the T cells may come from the graft donor. The sample in question was PBMCs, mostly from graft donor cells, obtained 360 days after TCRalphabeta/CD19-depleted stem cell transplant. The chain joins TRBV28 to TRBJ1-1, with 7 positions matching TRBD1. The CDR3 DNA follows: TGTGCCAGCACCGACAGGGTAACGAACACTGAAGCTTTCTTT. Translating gives CASTDRVTNTEAFF.